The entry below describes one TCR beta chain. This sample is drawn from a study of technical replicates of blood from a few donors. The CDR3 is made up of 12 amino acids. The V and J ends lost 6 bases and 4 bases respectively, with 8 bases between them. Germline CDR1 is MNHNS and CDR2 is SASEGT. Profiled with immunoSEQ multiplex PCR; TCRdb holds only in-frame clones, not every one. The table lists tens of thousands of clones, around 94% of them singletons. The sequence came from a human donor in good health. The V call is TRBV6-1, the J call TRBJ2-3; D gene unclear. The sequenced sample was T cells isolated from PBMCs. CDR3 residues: CASSSSADTQYF. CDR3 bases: TGTGCCAGCAGCTCCAGTGCAGATACGCAGTATTTT.